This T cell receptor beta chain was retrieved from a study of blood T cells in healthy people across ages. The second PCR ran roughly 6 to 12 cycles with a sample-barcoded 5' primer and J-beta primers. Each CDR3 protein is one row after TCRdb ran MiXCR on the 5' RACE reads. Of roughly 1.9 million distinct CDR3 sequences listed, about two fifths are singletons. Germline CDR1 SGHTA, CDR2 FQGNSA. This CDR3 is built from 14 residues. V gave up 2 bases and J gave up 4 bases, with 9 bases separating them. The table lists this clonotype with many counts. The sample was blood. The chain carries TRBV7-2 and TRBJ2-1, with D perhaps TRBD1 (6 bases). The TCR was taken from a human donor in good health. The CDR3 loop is CASSLIGGYNEQFF. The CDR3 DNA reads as TGTGCCAGCAGCTTAATAGGGGGATACAATGAGCAGTTCTTC.